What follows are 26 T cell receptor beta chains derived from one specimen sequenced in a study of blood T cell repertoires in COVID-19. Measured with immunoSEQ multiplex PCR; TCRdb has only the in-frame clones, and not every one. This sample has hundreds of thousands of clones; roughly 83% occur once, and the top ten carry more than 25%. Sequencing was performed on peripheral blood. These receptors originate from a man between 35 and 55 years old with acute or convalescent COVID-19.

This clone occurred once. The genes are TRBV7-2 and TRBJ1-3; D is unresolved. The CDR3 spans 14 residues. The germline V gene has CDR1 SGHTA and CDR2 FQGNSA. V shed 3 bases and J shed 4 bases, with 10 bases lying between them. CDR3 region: CASSLDFGGNTIYF. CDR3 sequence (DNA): TGTGCCAGCAGCTTGGACTTTGGAGGAAACACCATATATTTT.

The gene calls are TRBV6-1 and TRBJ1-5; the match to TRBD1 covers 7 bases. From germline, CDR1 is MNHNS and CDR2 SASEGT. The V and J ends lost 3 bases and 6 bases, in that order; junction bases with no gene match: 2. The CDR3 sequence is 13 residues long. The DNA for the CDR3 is TGTGCCAGCAGTGAGACAGGGTTTCAGCCCCAGCATTTT. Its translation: CASSETGFQPQHF.

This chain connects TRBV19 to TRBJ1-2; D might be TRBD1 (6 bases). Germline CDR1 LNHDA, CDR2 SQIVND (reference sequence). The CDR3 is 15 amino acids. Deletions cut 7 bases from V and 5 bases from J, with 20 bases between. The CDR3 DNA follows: TGTGCCAGTACAAAGACGGGGGGCGTTTGGTATGGCTACACCTTC. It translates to CASTKTGGVWYGYTF.

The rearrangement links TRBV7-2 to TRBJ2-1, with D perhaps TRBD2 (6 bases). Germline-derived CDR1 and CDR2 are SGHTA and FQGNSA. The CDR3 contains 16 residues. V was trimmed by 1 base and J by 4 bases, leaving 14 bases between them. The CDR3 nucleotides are TGTGCCAGCAGCTTAGTGGGTAGCGGAGGGTACAATGAGCAGTTCTTC. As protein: CASSLVGSGGYNEQFF. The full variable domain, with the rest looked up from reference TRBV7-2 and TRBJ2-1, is GAGVSQSPSNKVTEKGKDVELRCDPISGHTALYWYRQSLGQGLEFLIYFQGNSAPDKSGLPSDRFSAERTGGSVSTLTIQRTQQEDSAVYLCASSLVGSGGYNEQFFGPGTRLTVL.

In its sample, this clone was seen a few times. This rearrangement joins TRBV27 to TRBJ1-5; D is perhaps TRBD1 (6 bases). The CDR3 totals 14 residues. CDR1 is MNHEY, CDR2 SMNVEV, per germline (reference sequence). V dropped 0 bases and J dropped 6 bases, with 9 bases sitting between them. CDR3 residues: CASSLSRQAQPQHF. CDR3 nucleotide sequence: TGTGCCAGCAGTTTATCAAGACAGGCTCAGCCCCAGCATTTT.

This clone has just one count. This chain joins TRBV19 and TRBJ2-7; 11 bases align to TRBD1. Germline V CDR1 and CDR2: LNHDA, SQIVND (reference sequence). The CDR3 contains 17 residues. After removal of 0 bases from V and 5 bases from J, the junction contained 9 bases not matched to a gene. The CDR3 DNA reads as TGTGCCAGTAGTATAGATACAGGGACAGGGGGGCACGACGAGCAGTACTTC. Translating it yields CASSIDTGTGGHDEQYF.

CDR3 residues: CASSERGGNQPQHF. The CDR3 region has the DNA TGTGCCAGCAGTGAAAGGGGTGGCAATCAGCCCCAGCATTTT. The rearrangement links TRBV2 to TRBJ1-5; TRBD1 might be the D (5 bases). The CDR3 sequence is 14 residues long. Germline-derived CDR1 and CDR2 are SNHLY and FYNNEI. The V end lost 2 bases, the J end lost 2 bases, and 7 bases lay between the germline ends.

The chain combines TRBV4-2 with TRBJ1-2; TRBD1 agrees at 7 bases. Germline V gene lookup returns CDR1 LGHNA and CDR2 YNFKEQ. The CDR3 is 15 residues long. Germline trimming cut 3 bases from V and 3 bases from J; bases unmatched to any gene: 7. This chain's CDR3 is CASSQERQGYYGYTF. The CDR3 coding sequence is TGTGCCAGCAGCCAGGAGCGACAGGGATACTATGGCTACACCTTC.

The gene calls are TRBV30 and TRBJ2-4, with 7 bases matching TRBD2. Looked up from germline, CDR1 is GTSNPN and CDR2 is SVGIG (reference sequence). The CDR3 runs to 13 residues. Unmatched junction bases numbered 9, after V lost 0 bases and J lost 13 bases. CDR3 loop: CAWSVVAGDRQYF. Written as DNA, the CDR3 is TGTGCCTGGAGTGTAGTTGCGGGGGATCGACAGTACTTC.

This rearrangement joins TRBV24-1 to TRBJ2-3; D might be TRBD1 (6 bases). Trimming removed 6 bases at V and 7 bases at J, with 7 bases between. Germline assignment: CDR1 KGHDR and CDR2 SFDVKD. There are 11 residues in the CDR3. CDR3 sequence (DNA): TGTGCCACCAGTCAGGGGAATACGCAGTATTTT. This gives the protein CATSQGNTQYF.

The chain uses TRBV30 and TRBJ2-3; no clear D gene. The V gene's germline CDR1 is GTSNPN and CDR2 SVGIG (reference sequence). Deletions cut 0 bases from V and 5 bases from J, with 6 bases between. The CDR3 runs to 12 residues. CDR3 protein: CAWSVLQDTQYF. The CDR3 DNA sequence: TGTGCCTGGAGTGTACTTCAAGATACGCAGTATTTT.

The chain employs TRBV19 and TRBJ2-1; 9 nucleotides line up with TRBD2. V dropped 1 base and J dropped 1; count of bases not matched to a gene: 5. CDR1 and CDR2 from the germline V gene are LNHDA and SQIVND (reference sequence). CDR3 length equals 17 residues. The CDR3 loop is CASSIGTSGPSYNEQFF. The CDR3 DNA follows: TGTGCCAGTAGTATAGGTACTAGCGGGCCTTCCTACAATGAGCAGTTCTTC.

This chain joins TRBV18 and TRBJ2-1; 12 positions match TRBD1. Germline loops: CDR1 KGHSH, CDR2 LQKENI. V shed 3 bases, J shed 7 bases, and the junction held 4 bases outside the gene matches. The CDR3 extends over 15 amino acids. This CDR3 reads CASSPGQGARNEQFF. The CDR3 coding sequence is TGTGCCAGCTCACCGGGACAGGGGGCGCGGAATGAGCAGTTCTTC.

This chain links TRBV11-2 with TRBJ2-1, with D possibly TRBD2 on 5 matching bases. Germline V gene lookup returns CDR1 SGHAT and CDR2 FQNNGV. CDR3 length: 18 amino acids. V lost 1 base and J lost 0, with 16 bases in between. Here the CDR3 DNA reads TGTGCCAGCAGCTTAGTGTTGGGCGGGTTAAGCTCCTACAATGAGCAGTTCTTC. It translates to CASSLVLGGLSSYNEQFF.

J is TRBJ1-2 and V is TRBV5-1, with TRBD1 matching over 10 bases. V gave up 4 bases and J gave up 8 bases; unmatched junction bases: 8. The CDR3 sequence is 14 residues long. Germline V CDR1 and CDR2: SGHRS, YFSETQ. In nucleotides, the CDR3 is TGCGCCAGCAGCCCTGGACAGGGGGTGGAAGGCTACACCTTC. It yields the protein CASSPGQGVEGYTF. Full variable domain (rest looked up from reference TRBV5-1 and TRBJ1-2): KAGVTQTPRYLIKTRGQQVTLSCSPISGHRSVSWYQQTPGQGLQFLFEYFSETQRNKGNFPGRFSGRQFSNSRSEMNVSTLELGDSALYLCASSPGQGVEGYTFGSGTRLTVV.

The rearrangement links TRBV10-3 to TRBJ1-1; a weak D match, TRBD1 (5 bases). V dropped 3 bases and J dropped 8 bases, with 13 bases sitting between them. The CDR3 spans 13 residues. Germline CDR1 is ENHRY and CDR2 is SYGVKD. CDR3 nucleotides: TGTGCCATCAGTGAAGGAGGGGACGGCGAAGCTTTCTTT. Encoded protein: CAISEGGDGEAFF.

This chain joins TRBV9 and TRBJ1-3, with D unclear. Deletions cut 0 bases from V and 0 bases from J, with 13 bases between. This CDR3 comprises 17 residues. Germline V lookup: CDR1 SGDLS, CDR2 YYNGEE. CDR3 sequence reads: CASSVAPQSSSGNTIYF. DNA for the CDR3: TGTGCCAGCAGCGTAGCTCCCCAGTCCTCCTCTGGAAACACCATATATTTT.

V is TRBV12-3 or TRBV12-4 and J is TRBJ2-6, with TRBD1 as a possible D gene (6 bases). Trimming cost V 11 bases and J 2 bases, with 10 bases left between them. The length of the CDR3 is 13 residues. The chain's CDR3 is CAVHRAGANVLTF. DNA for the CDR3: TGTGCCGTACACAGGGCTGGGGCCAACGTCCTGACTTTC.

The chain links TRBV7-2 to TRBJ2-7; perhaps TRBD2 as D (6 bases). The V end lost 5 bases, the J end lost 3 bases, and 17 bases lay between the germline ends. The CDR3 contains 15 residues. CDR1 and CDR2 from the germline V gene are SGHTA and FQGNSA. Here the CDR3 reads CASSPKFAGIYEQYF. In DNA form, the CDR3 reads TGTGCCAGCAGCCCCAAATTTGCGGGAATCTACGAGCAGTACTTC.

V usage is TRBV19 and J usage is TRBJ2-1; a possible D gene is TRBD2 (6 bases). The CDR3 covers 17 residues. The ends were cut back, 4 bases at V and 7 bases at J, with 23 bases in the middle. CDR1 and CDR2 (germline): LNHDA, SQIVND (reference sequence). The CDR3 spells CASSTKSGTHLRNEQFF. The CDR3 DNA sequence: TGTGCCAGTAGTACTAAGTCCGGGACTCATCTTAGAAATGAGCAGTTCTTC.

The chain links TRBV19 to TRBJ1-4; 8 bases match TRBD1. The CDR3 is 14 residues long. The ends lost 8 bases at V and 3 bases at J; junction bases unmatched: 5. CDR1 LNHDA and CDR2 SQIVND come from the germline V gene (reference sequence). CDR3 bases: TGTGCCAGTGCTACGACAGGGGCTAATGAAAAACTGTTTTTT. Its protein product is CASATTGANEKLFF.

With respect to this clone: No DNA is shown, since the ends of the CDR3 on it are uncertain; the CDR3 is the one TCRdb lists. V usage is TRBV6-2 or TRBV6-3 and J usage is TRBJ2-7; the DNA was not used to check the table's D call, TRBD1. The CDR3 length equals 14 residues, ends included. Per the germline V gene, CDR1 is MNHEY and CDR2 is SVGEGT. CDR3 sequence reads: CASSFFGQTYEQYF.

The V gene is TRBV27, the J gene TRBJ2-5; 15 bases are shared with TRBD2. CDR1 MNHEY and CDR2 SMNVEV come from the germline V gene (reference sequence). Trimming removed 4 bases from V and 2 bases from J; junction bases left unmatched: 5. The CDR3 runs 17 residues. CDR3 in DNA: TGTGCCAGCAGTTCGGGACTAGCGGGAGGTGTACAAGAGACCCAGTACTTC. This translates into CASSSGLAGGVQETQYF.

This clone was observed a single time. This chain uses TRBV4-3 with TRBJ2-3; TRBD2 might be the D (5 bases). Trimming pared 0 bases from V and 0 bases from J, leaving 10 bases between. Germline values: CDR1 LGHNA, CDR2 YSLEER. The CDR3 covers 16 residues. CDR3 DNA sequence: TGCGCCAGCAGCCAAGATGGGAGCGCGAGCACAGATACGCAGTATTTT. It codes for CASSQDGSASTDTQYF.

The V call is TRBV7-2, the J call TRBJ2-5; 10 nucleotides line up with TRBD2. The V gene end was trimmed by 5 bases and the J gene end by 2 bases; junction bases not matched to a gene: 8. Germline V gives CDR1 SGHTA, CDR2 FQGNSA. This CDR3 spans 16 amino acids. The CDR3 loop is CASSPRRLAGQETQYF. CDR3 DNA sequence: TGTGCCAGCAGCCCCCGGAGACTAGCGGGTCAAGAGACCCAGTACTTC.

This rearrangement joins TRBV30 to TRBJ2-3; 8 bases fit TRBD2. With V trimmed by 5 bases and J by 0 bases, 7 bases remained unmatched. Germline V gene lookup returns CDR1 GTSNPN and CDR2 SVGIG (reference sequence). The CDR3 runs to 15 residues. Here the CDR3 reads CAWDLASGSTDTQYF. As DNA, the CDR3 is TGTGCCTGGGACTTGGCTAGCGGGAGCACAGATACGCAGTATTTT.